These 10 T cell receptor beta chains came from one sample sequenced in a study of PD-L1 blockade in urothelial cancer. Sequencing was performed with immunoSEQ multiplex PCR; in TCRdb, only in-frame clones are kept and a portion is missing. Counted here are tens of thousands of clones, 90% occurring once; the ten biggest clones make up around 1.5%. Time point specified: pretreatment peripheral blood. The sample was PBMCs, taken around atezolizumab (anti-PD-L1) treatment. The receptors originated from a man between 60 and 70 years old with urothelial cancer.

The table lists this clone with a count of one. The CDR3 reads CASSLGAYGRGETQYF. CDR3 nucleotides: TGCGCCAGCAGCTTGGGAGCGTATGGCCGAGGGGAGACCCAGTACTTC. The rearrangement joins TRBV5-1 to TRBJ2-5; D is possibly TRBD2 (5 bases). The V gene lost 0 bases and the J gene lost 5 bases, with 17 bases spanning the gap. CDR3 length: 16 amino acids. Germline lookup yields CDR1 SGHRS and CDR2 YFSETQ.

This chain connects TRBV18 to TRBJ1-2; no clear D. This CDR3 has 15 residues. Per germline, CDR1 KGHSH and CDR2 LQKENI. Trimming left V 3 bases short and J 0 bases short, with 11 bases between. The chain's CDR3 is CASSPKEETNYGYTF. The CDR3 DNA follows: TGTGCCAGCTCACCTAAGGAGGAAACTAACTATGGCTACACCTTC.

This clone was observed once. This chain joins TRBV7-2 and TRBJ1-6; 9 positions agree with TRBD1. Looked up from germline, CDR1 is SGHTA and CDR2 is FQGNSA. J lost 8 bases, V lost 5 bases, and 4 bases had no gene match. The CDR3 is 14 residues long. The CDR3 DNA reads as TGTGCCAGCAGCCCGTGGACAGGGGATTCACCCCTCCACTTT. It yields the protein CASSPWTGDSPLHF.

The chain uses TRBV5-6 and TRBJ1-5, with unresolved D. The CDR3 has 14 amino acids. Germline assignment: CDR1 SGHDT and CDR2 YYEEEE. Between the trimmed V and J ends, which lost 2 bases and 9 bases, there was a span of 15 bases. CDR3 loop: CASSFRAGVGPQHF. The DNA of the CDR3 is TGTGCCAGCAGCTTCCGTGCGGGAGTGGGGCCCCAGCATTTT.

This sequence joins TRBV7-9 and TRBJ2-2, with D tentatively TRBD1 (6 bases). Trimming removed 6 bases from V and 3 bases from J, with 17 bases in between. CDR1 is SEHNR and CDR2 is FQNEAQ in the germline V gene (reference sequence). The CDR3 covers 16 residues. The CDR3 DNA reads TGTGCCAGCAGACTTAACAGGGTGAAGGACACCGGGGAGCTGTTTTTT. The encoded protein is CASRLNRVKDTGELFF.

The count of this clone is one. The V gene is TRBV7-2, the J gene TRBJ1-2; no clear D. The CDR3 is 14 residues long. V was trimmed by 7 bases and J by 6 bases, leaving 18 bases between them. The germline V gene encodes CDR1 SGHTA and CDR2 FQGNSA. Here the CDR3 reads CASNPHQVYDGYTF. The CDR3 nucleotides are TGTGCCAGCAACCCCCACCAGGTCTATGATGGCTACACCTTC.

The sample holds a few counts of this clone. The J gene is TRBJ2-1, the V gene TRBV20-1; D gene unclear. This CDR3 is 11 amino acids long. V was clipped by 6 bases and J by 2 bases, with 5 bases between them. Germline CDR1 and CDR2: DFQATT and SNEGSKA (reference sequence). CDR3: CSAQTYNEQFF. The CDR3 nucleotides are TGCAGTGCCCAAACCTACAATGAGCAGTTCTTC.

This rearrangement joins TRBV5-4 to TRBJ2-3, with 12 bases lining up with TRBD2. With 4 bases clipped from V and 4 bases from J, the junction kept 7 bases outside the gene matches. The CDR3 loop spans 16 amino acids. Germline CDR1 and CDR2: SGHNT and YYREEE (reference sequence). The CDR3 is CASSKTSGGLPDTQYF. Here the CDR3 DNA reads TGTGCCAGCAGCAAGACTAGCGGGGGTCTCCCAGATACGCAGTATTTT.

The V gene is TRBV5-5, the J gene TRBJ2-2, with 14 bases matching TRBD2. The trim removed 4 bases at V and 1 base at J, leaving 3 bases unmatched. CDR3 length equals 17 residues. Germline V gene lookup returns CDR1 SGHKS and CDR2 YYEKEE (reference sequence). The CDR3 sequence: CASSIGTSGRNTGELFF. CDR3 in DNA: TGTGCCAGCAGCATAGGGACTAGCGGGAGGAACACCGGGGAGCTGTTTTTT. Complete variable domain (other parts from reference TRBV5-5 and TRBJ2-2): DAGVTQSPTHLIKTRGQQVTLRCSPISGHKSVSWYQQVLGQGPQFIFQYYEKEERGRGNFPDRFSARQFPNYSSELNVNALLLGDSALYLCASSIGTSGRNTGELFFGEGSRLTVL.

CDR3 residues: CASSFSVGREQFF. DNA for the CDR3: TGCGCCAGCAGCTTTAGTGTAGGGAGAGAGCAGTTCTTC. The rearrangement uses TRBV5-1 and TRBJ2-1; D may be TRBD2 (5 bases). Between the trimmed V and J ends, which lost 2 bases and 10 bases, there was a span of 13 bases. CDR1 and CDR2 from the germline V gene are SGHRS and YFSETQ. This CDR3 is 13 amino acids long.